This paragraph reports one T cell receptor beta chain. Its antigen remains unidentified. Profiled with immunoSEQ multiplex PCR; TCRdb holds only in-frame clones, not every one. This table holds approximately 260,000 clones, approximately 95% found once. These data come from a study of T cell responses to AZD1222 COVID-19 vaccine. Germline V lookup: CDR1 SGDLS, CDR2 YYNGEE. V dropped 3 bases and J dropped 5 bases, with 7 bases sitting between them. There are 12 residues in the CDR3. General study points: Two AZD1222 doses significantly raised spike-specific TCR breadth and depth over controls. White British ancestry dominated among donors, who included more females, and clonal diversity was possibly underestimated.

The source is an adult in good health. Sequences were derived from peripheral blood, sampled on day 0 of AZD1222 vaccination. The rearrangement links TRBV9 to TRBJ2-3, with D unresolved. The CDR3 DNA follows: TGTGCCAGCAGCGGACCAGGAGATACGCAGTATTTT. Protein product: CASSGPGDTQYF.